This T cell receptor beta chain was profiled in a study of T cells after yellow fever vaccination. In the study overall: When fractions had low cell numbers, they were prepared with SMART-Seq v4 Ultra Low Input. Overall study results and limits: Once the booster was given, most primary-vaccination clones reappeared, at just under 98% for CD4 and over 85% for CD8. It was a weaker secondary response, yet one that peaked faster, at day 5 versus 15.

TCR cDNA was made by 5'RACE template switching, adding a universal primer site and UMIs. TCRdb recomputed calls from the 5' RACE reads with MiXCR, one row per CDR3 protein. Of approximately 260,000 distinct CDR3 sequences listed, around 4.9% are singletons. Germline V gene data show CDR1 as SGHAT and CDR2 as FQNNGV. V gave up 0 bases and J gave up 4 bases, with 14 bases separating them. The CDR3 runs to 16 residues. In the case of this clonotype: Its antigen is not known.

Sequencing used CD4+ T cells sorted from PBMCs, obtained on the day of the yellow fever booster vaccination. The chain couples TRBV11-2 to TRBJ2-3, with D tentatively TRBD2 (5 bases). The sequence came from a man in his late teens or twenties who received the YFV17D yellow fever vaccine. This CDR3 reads CASSLDPGMGSDTQYF. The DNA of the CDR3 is TGTGCCAGCAGCTTAGATCCGGGGATGGGCTCAGATACGCAGTATTTT.